These T cell receptor beta chains were read from a single sample in a study of cytomegalovirus exposure and HLA in healthy donors. Libraries were prepared by immunoSEQ multiplex PCR; TCRdb keeps only in-frame clonotypes and omits some of them. The profile shows 170,000 or so clones, 79% of them singletons. The sample comprised PBMCs. These receptors were obtained from a woman aged 40 to 49 in good health and CMV-seronegative. Each CDR3 is given with its conserved first and last residue. Each record gives: CDR3 protein, CDR3 DNA, clone size, V gene, D gene, J gene, CDR3 length. A D gene is named only where the DNA matches it firmly. The size field is filled for only some rows; it gives once, few, many or a size class.

CASSQVVRGLDTQYF	TGTGCCAGCAGCCAAGTAGTCAGGGGTTTGGATACGCAGTATTTT	.	TRBV14	.	TRBJ2-3	15
CASTIPTQGGETQYF	TGTGCCAGCACCATTCCCACACAGGGGGGAGAGACCCAGTACTTC	.	TRBV2	TRBD1	TRBJ2-5	15
CASSHLGGALNTEAFF	TGCGCCAGCAGCCACCTAGGAGGAGCGCTGAACACTGAAGCTTTCTTT	.	TRBV4-1	.	TRBJ1-1	16
CASSLLERERMETQYF	TGTGCCAGCAGTTTACTGGAGCGGGAAAGAATGGAGACCCAGTACTTC	.	TRBV28	TRBD2	TRBJ2-5	16
CASSLTGTGLLAGGLYNEQFF	TGTGCCAGCAGCCTAACCGGGACAGGGCTGCTAGCGGGAGGACTTTACAATGAGCAGTTCTTC	.	TRBV4-2	TRBD2	TRBJ2-1	21
CAKGQGNTGELFF	TGTGCTAAGGGACAGGGGAACACCGGGGAGCTGTTTTTT	.	TRBV13	TRBD1	TRBJ2-2	13
CASSPLVGQGAPEQYF	TGTGCTAGCAGCCCATTGGTGGGACAGGGGGCCCCCGAGCAGTACTTC	few	TRBV7-7	TRBD1	TRBJ2-7	16
CASSLAAGGYEQYF	TGTGCCAGCAGTTTAGCAGCGGGAGGCTACGAGCAGTACTTC	.	TRBV28	TRBD2	TRBJ2-7	14
CASSWGVDSTDTQYF	TGCGCCAGCAGCTGGGGGGTCGATTCAACAGATACGCAGTATTTT	.	TRBV5-1	.	TRBJ2-3	15
CASSVEGGEGDTQYF	TGTGCCAGCAGCGTAGAAGGGGGGGAGGGAGATACGCAGTATTTT	.	TRBV9	.	TRBJ2-3	15
CASSHNVLAGYNEQFF	TGTGCCAGCAGCCACAATGTGTTAGCGGGGTACAATGAGCAGTTCTTC	.	TRBV7-9	TRBD2	TRBJ2-1	16
CASSENRGDTIYF	TGTGCCAGCAGTGAAAACAGGGGAGACACCATATATTTT	.	TRBV2	TRBD1	TRBJ1-3	13
CASSYGQGGNGYTF	TGTGCCAGCAGTTACGGACAGGGGGGAAATGGCTACACCTTC	.	TRBV6-5	TRBD1	TRBJ1-2	14
CASSFYRAEGYTF	TGTGCCAGCAGCTTTTACAGGGCGGAGGGCTACACCTTC	.	TRBV11-1	.	TRBJ1-2	13
CASCADAGDEQYF	TGTGCCAGCTGCGCAGATGCGGGAGACGAGCAGTACTTC	.	TRBV27	TRBD2	TRBJ2-7	13